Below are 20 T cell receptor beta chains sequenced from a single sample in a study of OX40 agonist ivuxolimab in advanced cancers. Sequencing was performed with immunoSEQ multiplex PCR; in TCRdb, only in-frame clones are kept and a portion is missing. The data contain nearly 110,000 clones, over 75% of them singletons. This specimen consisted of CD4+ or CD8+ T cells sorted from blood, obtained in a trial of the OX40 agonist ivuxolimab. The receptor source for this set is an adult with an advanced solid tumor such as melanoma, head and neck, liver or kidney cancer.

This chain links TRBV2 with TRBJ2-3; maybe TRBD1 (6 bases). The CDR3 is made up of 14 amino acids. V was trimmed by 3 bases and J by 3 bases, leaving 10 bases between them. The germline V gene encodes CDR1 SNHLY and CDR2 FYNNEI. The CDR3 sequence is CASSDLTGTDTQYF. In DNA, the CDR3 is TGTGCCAGCAGTGACCTTACAGGGACAGATACGCAGTATTTT.

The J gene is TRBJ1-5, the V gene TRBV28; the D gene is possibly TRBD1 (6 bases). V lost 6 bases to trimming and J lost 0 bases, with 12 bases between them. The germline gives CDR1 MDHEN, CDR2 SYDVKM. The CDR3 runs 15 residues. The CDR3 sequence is CASRQRGGSNQPQHF. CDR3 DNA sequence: TGTGCCAGCAGACAGAGAGGGGGTAGCAATCAGCCCCAGCATTTT.

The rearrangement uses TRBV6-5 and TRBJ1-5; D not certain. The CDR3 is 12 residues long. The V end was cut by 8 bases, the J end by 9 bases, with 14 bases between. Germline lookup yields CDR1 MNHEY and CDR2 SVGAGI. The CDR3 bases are TGTGCCAGCTGTGGAGAGGTTGCGCCCCAGCATTTT. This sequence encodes CASCGEVAPQHF.

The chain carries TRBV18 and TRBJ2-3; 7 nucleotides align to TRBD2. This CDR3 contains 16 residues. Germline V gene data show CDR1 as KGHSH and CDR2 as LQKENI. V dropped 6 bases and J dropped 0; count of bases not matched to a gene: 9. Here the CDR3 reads CASSKRGGKSTDTQYF. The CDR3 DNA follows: TGTGCCAGCTCCAAACGCGGGGGAAAAAGCACAGATACGCAGTATTTT. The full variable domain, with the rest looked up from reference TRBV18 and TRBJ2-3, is NAGVMQNPRHLVRRRGQEARLRCSPMKGHSHVYWYRQLPEEGLKFMVYLQKENIIDESGMPKERFSAEFPKEGPSILRIQQVVRGDSAAYFCASSKRGGKSTDTQYFGPGTRLTVL.

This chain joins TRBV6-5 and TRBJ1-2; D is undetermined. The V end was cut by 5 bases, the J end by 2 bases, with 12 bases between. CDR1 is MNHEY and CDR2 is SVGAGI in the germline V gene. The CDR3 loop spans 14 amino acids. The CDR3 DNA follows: TGTGCCAGCAGTCCCGGGCCTGGGAACTATGGCTACACCTTC. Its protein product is CASSPGPGNYGYTF.

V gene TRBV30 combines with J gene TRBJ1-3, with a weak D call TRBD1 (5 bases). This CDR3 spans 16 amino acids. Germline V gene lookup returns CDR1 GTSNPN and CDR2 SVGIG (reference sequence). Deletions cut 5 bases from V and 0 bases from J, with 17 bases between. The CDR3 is CAWGREGGGSGNTIYF. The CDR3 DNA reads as TGTGCCTGGGGCCGCGAAGGCGGGGGCTCTGGAAACACCATATATTTT.

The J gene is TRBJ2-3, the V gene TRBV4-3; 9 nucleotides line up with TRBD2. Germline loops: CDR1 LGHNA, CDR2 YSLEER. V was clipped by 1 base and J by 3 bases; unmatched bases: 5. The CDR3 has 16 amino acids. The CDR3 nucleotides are TGCGCCAGCAGCCAAGGATCAACTAGCGGGACAGATACGCAGTATTTT. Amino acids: CASSQGSTSGTDTQYF.

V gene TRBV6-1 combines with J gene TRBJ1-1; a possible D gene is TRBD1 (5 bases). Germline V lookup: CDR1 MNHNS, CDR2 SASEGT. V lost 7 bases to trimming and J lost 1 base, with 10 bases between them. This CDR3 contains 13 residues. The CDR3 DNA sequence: TGTGCCAGCATAAAACAGGCGAACACTGAAGCTTTCTTT. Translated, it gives CASIKQANTEAFF.

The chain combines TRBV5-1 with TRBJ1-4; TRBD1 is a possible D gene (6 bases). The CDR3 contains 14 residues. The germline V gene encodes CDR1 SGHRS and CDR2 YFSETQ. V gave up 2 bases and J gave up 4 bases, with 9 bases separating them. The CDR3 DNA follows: TGCGCCAGCAGCTTTAAGGGGGATAATGAAAAACTGTTTTTT. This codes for CASSFKGDNEKLFF. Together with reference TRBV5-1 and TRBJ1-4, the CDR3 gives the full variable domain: KAGVTQTPRYLIKTRGQQVTLSCSPISGHRSVSWYQQTPGQGLQFLFEYFSETQRNKGNFPGRFSGRQFSNSRSEMNVSTLELGDSALYLCASSFKGDNEKLFFGSGTQLSVL.

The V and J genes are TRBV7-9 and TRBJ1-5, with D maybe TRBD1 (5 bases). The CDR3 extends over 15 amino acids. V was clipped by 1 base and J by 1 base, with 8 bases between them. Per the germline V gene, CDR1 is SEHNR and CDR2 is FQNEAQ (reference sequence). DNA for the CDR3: TGTGCCAGCAGCTTAGGAGGGGAGAGCAATCAGCCCCAGCATTTT. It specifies CASSLGGESNQPQHF.

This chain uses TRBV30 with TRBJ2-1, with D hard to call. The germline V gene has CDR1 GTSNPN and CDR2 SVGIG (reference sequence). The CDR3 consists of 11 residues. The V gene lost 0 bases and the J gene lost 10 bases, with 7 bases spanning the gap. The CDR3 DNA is TGTGCCTGGAGTGTACGCTCCGAGCAGTTCTTC. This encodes CAWSVRSEQFF.

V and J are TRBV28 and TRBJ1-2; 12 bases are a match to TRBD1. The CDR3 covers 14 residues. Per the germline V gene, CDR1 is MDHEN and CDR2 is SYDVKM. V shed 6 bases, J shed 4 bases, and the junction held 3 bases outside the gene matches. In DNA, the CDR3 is TGTGCCAGCAGGGGACAGGGGGCGACCTATGGCTACACCTTC. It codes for CASRGQGATYGYTF.

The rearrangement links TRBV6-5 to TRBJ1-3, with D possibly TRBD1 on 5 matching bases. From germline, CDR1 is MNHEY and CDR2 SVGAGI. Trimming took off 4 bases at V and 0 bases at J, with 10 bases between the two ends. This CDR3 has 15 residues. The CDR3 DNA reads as TGTGCCAGCAGTTTCGGACAAAACTCTGGAAACACCATATATTTT. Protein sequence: CASSFGQNSGNTIYF.

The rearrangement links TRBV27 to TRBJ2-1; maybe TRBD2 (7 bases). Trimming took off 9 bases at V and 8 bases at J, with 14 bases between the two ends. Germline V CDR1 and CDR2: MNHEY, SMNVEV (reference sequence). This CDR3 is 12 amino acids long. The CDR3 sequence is CARKGEGDEQFF. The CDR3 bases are TGTGCCAGGAAGGGGGAGGGGGATGAGCAGTTCTTC.

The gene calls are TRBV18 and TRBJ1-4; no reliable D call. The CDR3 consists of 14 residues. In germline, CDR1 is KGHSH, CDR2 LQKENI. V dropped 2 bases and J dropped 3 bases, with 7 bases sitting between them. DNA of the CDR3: TGTGCCAGCTCACCAGGGCCGGCTAATGAAAAACTGTTTTTT. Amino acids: CASSPGPANEKLFF.

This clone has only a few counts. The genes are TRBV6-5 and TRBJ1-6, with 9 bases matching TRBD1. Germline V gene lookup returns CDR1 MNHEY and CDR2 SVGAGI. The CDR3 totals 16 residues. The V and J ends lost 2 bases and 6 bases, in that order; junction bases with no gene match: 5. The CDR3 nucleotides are TGTGCCAGCAGTTACGACCGGGACAGGGTTAATTCACCCCTCCACTTT. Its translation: CASSYDRDRVNSPLHF.

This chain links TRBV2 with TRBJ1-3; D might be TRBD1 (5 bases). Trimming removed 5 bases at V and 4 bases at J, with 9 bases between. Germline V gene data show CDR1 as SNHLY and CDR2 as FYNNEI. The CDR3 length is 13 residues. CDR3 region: CASSLDSGNTIYF. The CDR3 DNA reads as TGTGCCAGCAGTTTAGACAGCGGAAACACCATATATTTT. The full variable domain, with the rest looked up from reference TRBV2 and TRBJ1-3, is EPEVTQTPSHQVTQMGQEVILRCVPISNHLYFYWYRQILGQKVEFLVSFYNNEISEKSEIFDDQFSVERPDGSNFTLKIRSTKLEDSAMYFCASSLDSGNTIYFGEGSWLTVV.

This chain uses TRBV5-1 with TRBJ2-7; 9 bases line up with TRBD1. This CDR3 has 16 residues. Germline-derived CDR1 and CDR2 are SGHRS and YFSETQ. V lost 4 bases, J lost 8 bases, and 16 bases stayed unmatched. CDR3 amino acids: CASSPGNTQGARKQYF. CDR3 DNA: TGCGCCAGCAGCCCCGGGAACACACAGGGGGCTAGGAAGCAGTACTTC.

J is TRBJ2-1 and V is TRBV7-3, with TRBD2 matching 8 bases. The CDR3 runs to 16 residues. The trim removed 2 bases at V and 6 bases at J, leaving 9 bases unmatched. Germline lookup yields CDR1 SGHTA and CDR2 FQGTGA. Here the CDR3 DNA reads TGTGCCAGCAGCTTATTCTCTGCGGGGGGTAGCAATGAGCAGTTCTTC. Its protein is CASSLFSAGGSNEQFF.

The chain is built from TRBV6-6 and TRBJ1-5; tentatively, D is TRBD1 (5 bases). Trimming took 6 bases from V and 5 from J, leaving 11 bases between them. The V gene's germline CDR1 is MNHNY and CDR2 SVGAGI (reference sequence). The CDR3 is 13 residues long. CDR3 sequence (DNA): TGTGCCAGCAGCTTAATGGGGGATCAGCCCCAGCATTTT. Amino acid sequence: CASSLMGDQPQHF.